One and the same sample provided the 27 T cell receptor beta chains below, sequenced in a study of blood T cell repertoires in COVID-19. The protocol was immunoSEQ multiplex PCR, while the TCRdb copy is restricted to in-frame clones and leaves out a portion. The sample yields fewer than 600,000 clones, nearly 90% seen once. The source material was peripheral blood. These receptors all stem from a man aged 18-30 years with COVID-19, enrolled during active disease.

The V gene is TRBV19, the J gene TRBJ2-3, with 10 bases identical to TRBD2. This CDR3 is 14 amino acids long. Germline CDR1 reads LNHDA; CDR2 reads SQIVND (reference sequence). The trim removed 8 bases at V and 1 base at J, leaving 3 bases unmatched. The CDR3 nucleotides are TGTGCCAGTCGGACTAGCGGACGCACAGATACGCAGTATTTT. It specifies CASRTSGRTDTQYF.

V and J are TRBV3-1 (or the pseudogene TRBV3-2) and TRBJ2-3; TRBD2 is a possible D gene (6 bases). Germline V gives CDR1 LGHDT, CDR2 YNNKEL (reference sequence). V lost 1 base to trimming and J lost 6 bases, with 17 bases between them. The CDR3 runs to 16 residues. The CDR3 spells CASSQVGGLLGDTQYF. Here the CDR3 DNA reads TGTGCCAGCAGCCAAGTAGGAGGACTACTTGGGGATACGCAGTATTTT.

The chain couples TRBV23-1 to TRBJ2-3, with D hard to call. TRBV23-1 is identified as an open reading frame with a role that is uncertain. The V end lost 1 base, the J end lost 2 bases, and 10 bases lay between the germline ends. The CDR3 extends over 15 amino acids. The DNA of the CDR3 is TGCGCCAGCAGTCAATTACCGAGAGACACAGATACGCAGTATTTT. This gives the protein CASSQLPRDTDTQYF.

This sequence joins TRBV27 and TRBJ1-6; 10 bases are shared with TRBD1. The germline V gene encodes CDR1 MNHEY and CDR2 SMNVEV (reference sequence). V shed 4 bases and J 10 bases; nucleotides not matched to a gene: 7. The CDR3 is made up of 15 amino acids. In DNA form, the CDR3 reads TGTGCCAGCAGTTCACGGGACAGGGGCGTATCACCCCTCCACTTT. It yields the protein CASSSRDRGVSPLHF.

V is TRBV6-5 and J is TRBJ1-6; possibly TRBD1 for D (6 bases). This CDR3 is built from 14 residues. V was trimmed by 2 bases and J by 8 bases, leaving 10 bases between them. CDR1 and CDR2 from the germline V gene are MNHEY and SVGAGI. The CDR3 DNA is TGTGCCAGCAGTTACCGGGCAGGGGATTCACCCCTCCACTTT. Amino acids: CASSYRAGDSPLHF.

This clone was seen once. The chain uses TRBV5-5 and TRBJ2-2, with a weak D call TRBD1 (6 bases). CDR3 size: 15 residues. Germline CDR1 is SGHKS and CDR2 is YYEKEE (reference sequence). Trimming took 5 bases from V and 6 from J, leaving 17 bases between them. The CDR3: CASSIPTGLSGELFF. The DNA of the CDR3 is TGTGCCAGCAGTATCCCGACAGGTTTATCCGGGGAGCTGTTTTTT.

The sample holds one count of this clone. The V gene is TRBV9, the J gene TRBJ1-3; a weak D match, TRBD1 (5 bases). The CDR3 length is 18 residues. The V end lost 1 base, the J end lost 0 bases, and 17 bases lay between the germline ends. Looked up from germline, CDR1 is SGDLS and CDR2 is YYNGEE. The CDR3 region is CASSVSTGRSPSGNTIYF. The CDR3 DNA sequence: TGTGCCAGCAGCGTAAGCACAGGTCGAAGCCCCTCTGGAAACACCATATATTTT. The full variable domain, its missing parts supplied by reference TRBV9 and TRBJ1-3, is DSGVTQTPKHLITATGQRVTLRCSPRSGDLSVYWYQQSLDQGLQFLIQYYNGEERAKGNILERFSAQQFPDLHSELNLSSLELGDSALYFCASSVSTGRSPSGNTIYFGEGSWLTVV.

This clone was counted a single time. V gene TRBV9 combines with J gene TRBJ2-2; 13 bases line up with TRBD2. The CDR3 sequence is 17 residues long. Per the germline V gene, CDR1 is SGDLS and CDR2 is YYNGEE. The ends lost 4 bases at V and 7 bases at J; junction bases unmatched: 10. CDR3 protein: CASSTGGLAGRIGELFF. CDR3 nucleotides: TGTGCCAGCAGCACAGGGGGACTAGCGGGAAGGATCGGGGAGCTGTTTTTT.

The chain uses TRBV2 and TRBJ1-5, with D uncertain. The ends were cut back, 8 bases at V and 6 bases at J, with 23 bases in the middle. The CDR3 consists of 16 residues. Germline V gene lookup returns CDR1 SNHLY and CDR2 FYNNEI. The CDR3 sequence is CASHEGIDPGSQPQHF. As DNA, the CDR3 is TGTGCCAGCCACGAGGGTATAGATCCAGGTAGTCAGCCCCAGCATTTT.

CDR3 region: CASSLTSGSRTDTQYF. The CDR3 DNA reads TGCGCCAGCAGCTTGACTAGCGGGAGTAGGACAGATACGCAGTATTTT. The V and J genes are TRBV5-1 and TRBJ2-3; 11 bases align to TRBD2. This CDR3 spans 16 amino acids. Germline CDR1 reads SGHRS; CDR2 reads YFSETQ. The V gene end was trimmed by 1 base and the J gene end by 3 bases; junction bases not matched to a gene: 4.

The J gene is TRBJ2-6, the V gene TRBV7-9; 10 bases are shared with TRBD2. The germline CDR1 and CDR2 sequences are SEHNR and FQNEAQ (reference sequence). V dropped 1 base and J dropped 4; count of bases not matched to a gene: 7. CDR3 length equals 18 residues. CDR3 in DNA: TGTGCCAGCAGCTTAGGGGTAGCGGGAGGATCCGGGGCCAACGTCCTGACTTTC. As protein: CASSLGVAGGSGANVLTF.

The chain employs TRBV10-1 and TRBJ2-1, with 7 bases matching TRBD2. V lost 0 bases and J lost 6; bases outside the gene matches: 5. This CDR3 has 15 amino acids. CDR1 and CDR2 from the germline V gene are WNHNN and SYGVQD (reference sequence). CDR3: CASSESSGITNEQFF. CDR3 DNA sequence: TGCGCCAGCAGTGAGTCCAGCGGGATCACCAATGAGCAGTTCTTC.

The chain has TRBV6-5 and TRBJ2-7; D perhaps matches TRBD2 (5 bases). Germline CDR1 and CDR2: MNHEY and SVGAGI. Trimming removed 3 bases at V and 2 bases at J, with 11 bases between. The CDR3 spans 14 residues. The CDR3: CASSYNGLPYEQYF. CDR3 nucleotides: TGTGCCAGCAGTTATAACGGACTCCCCTACGAGCAGTACTTC.

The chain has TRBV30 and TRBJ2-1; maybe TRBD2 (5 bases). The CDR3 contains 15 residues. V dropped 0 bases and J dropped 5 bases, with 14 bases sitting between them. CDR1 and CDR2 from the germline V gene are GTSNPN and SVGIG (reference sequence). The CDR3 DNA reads TGTGCCTGGAGTGTATGGAGCGGTTACGACAATGAGCAGTTCTTC. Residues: CAWSVWSGYDNEQFF.

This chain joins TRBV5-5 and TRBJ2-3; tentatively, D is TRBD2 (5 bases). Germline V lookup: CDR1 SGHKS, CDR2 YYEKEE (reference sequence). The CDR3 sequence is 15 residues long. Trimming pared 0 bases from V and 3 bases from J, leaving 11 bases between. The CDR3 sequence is CASSLDPGGTDTQYF. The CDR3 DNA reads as TGTGCCAGCAGCTTGGATCCTGGAGGAACAGATACGCAGTATTTT.

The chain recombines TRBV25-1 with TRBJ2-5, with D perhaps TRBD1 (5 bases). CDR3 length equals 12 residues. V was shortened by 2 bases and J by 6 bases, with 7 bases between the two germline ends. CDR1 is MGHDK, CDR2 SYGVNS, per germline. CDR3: CASSEQGQTQYF. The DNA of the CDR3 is TGTGCCAGCAGTGAACAGGGTCAGACCCAGTACTTC.

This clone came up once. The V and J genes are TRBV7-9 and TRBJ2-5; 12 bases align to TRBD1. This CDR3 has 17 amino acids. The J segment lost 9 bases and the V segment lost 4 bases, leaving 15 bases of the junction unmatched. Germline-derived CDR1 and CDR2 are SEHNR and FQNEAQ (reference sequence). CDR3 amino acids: CASSWRRYGTGGKAQYF. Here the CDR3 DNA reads TGTGCCAGCAGCTGGAGGCGATACGGGACAGGGGGCAAAGCCCAGTACTTC.

CDR3 loop: CASSEQGDLAEAFF. For the CDR3, the DNA is TGTGCCAGCAGCGAACAGGGGGATCTCGCTGAAGCTTTCTTT. V and J are TRBV11-3 and TRBJ1-1, with 8 positions matching TRBD1. The junction had 8 bases not matched to a gene; V was cut back by 5 bases and J by 6 bases. The germline V gene encodes CDR1 SGHNT and CDR2 YENEEA. This CDR3 has 14 residues.

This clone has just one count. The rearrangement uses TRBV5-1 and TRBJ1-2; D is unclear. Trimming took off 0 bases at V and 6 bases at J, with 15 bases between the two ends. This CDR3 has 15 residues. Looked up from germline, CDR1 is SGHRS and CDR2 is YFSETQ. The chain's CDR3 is CASSLGETSRDGYTF. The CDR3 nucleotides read TGCGCCAGCAGCTTGGGAGAGACATCGCGCGATGGCTACACCTTC.

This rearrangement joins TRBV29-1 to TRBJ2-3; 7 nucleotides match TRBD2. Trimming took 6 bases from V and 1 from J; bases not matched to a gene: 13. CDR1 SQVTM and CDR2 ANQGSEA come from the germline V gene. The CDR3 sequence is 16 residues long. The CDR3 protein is CSVIRLSSGRTDTQYF. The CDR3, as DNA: TGCAGCGTAATTCGACTATCTAGCGGACGCACAGATACGCAGTATTTT.

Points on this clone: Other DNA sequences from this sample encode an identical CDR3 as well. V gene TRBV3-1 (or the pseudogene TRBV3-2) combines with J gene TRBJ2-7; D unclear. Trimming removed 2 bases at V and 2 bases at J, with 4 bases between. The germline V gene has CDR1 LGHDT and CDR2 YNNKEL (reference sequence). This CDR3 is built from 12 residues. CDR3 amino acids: CASSQSTYEQYF. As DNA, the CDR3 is TGTGCCAGCAGCCAAAGCACCTACGAGCAGTACTTC.

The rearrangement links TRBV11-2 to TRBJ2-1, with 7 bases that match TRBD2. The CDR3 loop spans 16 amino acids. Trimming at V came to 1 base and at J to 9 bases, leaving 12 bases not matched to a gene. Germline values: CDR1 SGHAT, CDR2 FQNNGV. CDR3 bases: TGTGCCAGCAGCTTAGGACAAATGCGGGAGTTGGGTGAGCAGTTCTTC. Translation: CASSLGQMRELGEQFF.

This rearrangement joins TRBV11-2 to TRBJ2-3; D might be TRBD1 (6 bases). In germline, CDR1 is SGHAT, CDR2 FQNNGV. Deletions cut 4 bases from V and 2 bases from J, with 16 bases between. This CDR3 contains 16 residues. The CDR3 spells CASSSFPGQDTDTQYF. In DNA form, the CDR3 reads TGTGCCAGCAGCTCATTCCCGGGACAAGACACAGATACGCAGTATTTT.

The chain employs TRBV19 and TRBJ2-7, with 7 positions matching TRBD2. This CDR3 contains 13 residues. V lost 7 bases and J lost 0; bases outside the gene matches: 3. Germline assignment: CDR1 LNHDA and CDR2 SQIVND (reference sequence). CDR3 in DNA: TGTGCCAGTAATGGCGGGAGCTCCTACGAGCAGTACTTC. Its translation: CASNGGSSYEQYF.

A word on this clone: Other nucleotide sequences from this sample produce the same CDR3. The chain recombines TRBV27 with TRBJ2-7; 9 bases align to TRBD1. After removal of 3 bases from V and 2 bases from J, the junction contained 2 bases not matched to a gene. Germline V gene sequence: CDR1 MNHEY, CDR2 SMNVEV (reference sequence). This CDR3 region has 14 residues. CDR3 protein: CASSFGTGPYEQYF. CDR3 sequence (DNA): TGTGCCAGCAGTTTCGGGACAGGGCCCTACGAGCAGTACTTC.

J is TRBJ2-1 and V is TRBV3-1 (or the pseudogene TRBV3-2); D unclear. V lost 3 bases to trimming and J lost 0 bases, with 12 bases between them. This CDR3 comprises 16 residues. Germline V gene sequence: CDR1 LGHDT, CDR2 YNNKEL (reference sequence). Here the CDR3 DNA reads TGTGCCAGCAGCCATCTATCTTATGGCTCCTACAATGAGCAGTTCTTC. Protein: CASSHLSYGSYNEQFF.

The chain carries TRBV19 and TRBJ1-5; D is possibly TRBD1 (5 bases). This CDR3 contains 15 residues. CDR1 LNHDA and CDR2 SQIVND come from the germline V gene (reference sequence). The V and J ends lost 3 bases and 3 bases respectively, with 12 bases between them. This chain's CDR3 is CASSITGGVNQPQHF. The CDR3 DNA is TGTGCCAGTAGTATTACTGGAGGGGTCAATCAGCCCCAGCATTTT.